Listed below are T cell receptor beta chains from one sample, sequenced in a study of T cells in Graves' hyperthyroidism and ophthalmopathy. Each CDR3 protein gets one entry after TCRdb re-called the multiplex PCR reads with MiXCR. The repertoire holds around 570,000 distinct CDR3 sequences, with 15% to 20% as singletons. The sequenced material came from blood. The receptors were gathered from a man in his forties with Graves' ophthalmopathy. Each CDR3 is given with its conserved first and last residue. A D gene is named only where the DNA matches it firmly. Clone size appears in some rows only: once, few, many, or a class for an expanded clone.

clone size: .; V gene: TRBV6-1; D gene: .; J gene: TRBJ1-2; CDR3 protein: CASSEGAATNYGYTF; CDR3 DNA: TGTGCCAGCAGTGAAGGGGCAGCAACTAACTATGGCTACACCTTC
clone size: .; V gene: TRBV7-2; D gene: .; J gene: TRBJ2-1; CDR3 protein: CASSPDWNEQFF; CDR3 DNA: TGTGCCAGCAGCCCAGACTGGAATGAGCAGTTCTTC
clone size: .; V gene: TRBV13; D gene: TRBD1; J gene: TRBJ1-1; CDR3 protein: CASSYDRALWAEAFF; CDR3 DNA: TGTGCCAGCAGCTACGACAGGGCGCTTTGGGCTGAAGCTTTCTTT
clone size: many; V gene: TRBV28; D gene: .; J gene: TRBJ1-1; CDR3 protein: CASSLSMMEAFF; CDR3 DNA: TGTGCCAGCAGTTTAAGTATGATGGAAGCTTTCTTT
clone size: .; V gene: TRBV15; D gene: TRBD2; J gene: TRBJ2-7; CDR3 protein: CATKSGTSGYEQYF; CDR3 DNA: TGTGCCACCAAATCCGGGACTAGTGGCTACGAGCAGTACTTC
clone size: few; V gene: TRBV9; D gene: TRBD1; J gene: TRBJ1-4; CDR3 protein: CASSVRTGVGEKLFF; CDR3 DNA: TGTGCCAGCAGCGTCCGTACAGGGGTCGGGGAAAAACTGTTTTTT
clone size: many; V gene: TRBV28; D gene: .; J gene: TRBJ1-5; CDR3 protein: CASSQGYNQPQHF; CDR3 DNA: TGTGCCAGCAGCCAGGGCTACAATCAGCCCCAGCATTTT
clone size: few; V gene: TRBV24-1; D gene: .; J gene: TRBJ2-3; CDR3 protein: CATRDFAADTQYF; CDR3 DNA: TGTGCCACAAGGGACTTCGCCGCAGATACGCAGTATTTT
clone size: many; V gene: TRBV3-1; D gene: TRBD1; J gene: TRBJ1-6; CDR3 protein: CASSQAFDRVNSPLHF; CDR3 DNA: TGTGCCAGCAGCCAAGCCTTCGACAGGGTGAATTCACCCCTCCACTTT
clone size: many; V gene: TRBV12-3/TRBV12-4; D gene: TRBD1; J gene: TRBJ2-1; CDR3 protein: CASSRDRGHNEQFF; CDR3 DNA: TGTGCCAGCAGTCGTGACAGGGGGCACAATGAGCAGTTCTTC
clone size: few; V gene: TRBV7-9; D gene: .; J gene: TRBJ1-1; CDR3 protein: CASSQLRMGLMNTEAFF; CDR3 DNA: TGTGCCAGCAGCCAACTCCGGATGGGACTCATGAACACTGAAGCTTTCTTT
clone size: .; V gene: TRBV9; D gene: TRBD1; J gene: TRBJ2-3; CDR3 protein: CASSRGQGPTRRPGTDTQYF; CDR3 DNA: TGTGCCAGCAGCCGAGGACAGGGGCCCACTCGCAGACCCGGCACAGATACGCAGTATTTT
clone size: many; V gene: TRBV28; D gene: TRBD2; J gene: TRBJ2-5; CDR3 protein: CALRLAGLQETQYF; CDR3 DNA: TGTGCCTTACGACTAGCGGGCCTCCAAGAGACCCAGTACTTC
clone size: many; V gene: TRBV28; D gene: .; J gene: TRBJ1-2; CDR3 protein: CASTPTANYGYTF; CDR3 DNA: TGTGCCAGCACCCCGACAGCCAACTATGGCTACACCTTC
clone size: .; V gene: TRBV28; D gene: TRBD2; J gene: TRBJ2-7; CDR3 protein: CASSYTGLAAVGEQYF; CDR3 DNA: TGTGCCAGCAGTTACACGGGACTAGCGGCAGTAGGCGAGCAGTACTTC
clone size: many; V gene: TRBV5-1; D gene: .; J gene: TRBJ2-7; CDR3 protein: CASSLAGYPYEQYF; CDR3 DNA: TGCGCCAGCAGCTTAGCGGGTTACCCCTACGAGCAGTACTTC
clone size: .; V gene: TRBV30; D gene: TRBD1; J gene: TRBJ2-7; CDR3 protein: CAWTGQGFNEQYF; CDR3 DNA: TGTGCCTGGACCGGACAGGGTTTCAACGAGCAGTACTTC
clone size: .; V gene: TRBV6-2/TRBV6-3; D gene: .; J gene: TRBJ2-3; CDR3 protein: CASRDSDTQYF; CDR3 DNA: TGTGCCAGCAGGGACTCAGATACGCAGTATTTT
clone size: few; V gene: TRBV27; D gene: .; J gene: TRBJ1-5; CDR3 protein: CASSLKALGQPQHF; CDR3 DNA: TGTGCCAGCAGTTTGAAGGCCCTGGGTCAGCCCCAGCATTTT
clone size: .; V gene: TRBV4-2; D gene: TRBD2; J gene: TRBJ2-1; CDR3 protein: CASSLTAGGRSNEQFF; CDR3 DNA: TGTGCCAGCAGCCTCACGGCGGGAGGGAGATCTAATGAGCAGTTCTTC
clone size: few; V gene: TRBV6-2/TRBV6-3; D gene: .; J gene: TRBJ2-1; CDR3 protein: CASRNPLGNEQFF; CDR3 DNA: TGTGCCAGCAGAAACCCCCTGGGAAATGAGCAGTTCTTC
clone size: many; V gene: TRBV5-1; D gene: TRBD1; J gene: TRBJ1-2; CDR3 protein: CASSLTGTGVYGYTF; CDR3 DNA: TGCGCCAGCAGCTTGACCGGGACAGGGGTCTATGGCTACACCTTC
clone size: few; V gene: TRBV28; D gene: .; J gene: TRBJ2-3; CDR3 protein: CASSPGFLRNTQYF; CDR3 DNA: TGTGCCAGCAGTCCGGGATTTCTGAGAAATACGCAGTATTTT
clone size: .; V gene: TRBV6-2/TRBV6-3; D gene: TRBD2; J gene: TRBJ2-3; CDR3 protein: CASSYDTSGGDTQYF; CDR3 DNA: TGTGCCAGCAGTTACGATACTAGCGGGGGTGATACGCAGTATTTT
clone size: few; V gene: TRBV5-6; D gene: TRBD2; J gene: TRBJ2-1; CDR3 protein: CASSSTSGRPGNEQFF; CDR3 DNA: TGTGCCAGCAGCTCTACTAGCGGGAGGCCGGGGAATGAGCAGTTCTTC
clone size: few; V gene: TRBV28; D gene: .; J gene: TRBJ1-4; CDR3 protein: CASSSNPTGKLFF; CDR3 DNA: TGTGCCAGCAGTTCCAACCCGACGGGAAAACTGTTTTTT
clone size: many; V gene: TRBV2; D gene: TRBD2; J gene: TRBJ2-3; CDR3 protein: CASSLRTSGGDTQYF; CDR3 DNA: TGTGCCAGCAGTCTTCGGACTAGCGGGGGAGATACGCAGTATTTT
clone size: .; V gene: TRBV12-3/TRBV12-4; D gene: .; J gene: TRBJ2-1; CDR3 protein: CASSLSPLGEQFF; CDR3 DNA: TGTGCCAGCAGTTTATCCCCCCTTGGTGAGCAGTTCTTC
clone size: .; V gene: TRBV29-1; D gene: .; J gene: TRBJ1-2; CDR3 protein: CSVWGDYGYTF; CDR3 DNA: TGCAGCGTTTGGGGGGACTATGGCTACACCTTC
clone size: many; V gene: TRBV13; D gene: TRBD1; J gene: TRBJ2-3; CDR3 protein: CASSRTGQGSTDTQYF; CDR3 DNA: TGTGCCAGCAGCCGAACGGGACAGGGGAGCACAGATACGCAGTATTTT
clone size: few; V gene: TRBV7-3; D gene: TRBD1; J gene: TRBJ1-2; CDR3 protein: CASSLSQGDGYTF; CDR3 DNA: TGTGCCAGCAGCTTAAGTCAGGGGGATGGCTACACCTTC
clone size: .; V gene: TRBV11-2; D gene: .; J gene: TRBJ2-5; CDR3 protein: CASSLGLGSGQEIQYF; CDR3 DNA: TGTGCCAGCAGTTTGGGGCTCGGGAGCGGCCAAGAGATCCAGTACTTC
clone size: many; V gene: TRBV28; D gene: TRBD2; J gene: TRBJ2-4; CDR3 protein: CASSLSPGLAPLAKNIQYF; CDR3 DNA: TGTGCCAGCAGCCTATCACCGGGACTAGCCCCTCTAGCCAAAAACATTCAGTACTTC
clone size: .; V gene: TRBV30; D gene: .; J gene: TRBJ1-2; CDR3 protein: CAWSIYLGPQGGYTF; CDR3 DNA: TGTGCCTGGAGTATTTACCTAGGACCGCAGGGGGGCTACACCTTC
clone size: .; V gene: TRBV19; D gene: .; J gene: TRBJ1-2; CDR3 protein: CASSWPGDVYGYTF; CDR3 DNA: TGTGCCAGTAGTTGGCCTGGGGATGTCTATGGCTACACCTTC
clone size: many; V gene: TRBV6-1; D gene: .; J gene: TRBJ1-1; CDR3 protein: CASSPITMGGDTEAFF; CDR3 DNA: TGTGCCAGCAGTCCCATCACCATGGGAGGAGACACTGAAGCTTTCTTT
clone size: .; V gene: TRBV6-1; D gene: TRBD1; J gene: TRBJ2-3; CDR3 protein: CASAHGTGIADTQYF; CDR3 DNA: TGTGCCAGCGCGCACGGGACAGGGATAGCAGATACGCAGTATTTT
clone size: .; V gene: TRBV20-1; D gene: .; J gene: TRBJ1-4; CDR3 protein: CSARGPRATNEKLFF; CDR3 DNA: TGCAGTGCTAGAGGGCCGAGAGCAACTAATGAAAAACTGTTTTTT
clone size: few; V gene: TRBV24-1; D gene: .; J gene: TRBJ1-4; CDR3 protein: CATSDPGRPRELFF; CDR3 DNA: TGTGCCACCAGTGATCCGGGACGGCCTCGGGAACTGTTTTTT
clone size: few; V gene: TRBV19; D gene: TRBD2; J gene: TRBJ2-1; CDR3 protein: CASSVIAGGDYNEQFF; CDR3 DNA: TGTGCCAGTAGTGTTATAGCGGGGGGGGACTACAATGAGCAGTTCTTC
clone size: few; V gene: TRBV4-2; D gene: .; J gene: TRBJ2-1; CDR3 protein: CASSQDLSRGGALYNEQFF; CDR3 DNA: TGTGCCAGCAGCCAAGATCTATCCCGGGGCGGGGCCCTCTACAATGAGCAGTTCTTC
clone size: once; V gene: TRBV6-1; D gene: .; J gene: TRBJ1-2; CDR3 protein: CASSQSRTGYGYTF; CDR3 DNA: TGTGCCAGCAGTCAGTCCCGAACAGGGTATGGCTACACCTTC
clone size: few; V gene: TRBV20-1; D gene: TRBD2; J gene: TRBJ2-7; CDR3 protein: CSAIGTSGGMYEQYF; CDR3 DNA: TGCAGTGCGATCGGGACTAGCGGGGGGATGTACGAGCAGTACTTC
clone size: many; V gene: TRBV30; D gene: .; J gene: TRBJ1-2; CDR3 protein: CAWSRGLEGGGYTF; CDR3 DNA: TGTGCCTGGAGTAGGGGATTAGAAGGCGGTGGCTACACCTTC
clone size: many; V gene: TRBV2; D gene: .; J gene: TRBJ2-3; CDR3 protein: CAGRGDTDTQYF; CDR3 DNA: TGTGCCGGCCGAGGGGACACAGATACGCAGTATTTT
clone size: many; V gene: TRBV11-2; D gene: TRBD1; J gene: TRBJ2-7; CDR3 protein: CASSKDRGVEQYF; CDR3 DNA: TGTGCCAGCAGCAAGGACAGGGGGGTCGAGCAGTACTTC
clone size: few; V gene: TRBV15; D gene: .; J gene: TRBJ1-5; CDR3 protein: CATSRAEGIDQPQHF; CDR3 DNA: TGTGCCACCAGCAGAGCGGAGGGAATCGATCAGCCCCAGCATTTT
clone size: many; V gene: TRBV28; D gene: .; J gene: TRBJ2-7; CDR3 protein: CASSRPGSSYEQYF; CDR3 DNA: TGTGCCAGCAGCCGTCCGGGGAGCTCCTACGAGCAGTACTTC
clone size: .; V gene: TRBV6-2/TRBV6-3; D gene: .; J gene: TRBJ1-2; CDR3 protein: CASSDGHYGYTF; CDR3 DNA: TGTGCCAGCTCGGACGGTCACTATGGCTACACCTTC
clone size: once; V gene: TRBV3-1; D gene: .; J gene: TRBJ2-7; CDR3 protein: CASSQDAAPSYYEQYF; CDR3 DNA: TGTGCCAGCAGCCAAGATGCTGCTCCCTCCTACTACGAGCAGTACTTC
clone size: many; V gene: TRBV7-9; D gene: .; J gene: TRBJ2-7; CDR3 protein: CASGRAGANHEQYF; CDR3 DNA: TGTGCCAGCGGGCGGGCAGGGGCGAATCACGAGCAGTACTTC